This T cell receptor (beta chain) was documented in a study of blood T cell repertoires in COVID-19. Overall study context: The samples span acute and convalescent COVID-19 from the United States, Italy and Spain. Sources were T cells, B-cell-depleted T cells, or PBMCs; the material itself was cDNA or gDNA.

Original analysis: By means of reference gene primer amplification, nucleated cell counts were estimated. Assay: immunoSEQ multiplex PCR; the TCRdb copy retains only in-frame clones and omits some. The DNA was the basis for D and trimming; V, J and clone size are from that table. Here the sample spans 300,000 to 400,000 clones, 65% to 90% being singletons. The CDR3 sequence is 13 residues long. CDR1 is GTSNPN, CDR2 SVGIG, per germline (reference sequence). Trimming stripped 2 bases from V and 6 bases from J, with 13 bases between. The receptor comes from a human donor in a cohort sampled during active COVID-19. Sequencing was done on a sample of peripheral blood. The chain combines TRBV30 with TRBJ1-1; D may be TRBD1 (6 bases). The CDR3 DNA sequence: TGTGCCTGGAGTCACAGGGATTTCTCTGAAGCTTTCTTT. Translation gives CAWSHRDFSEAFF.